One TCR beta chain is described in this entry. Its specificity is not known. This entry comes from a study of T cell repertoires in ileal Crohn's disease. Sequencing used immunoSEQ multiplex PCR; TCRdb keeps in-frame clones, though not all of them. The table records 12,000 or so clones, around 78% of them present only once. From germline, CDR1 is SGHRS and CDR2 YFSETQ. This CDR3 is built from 15 residues. V lost 0 bases to trimming and J lost 5 bases, with 12 bases between them. Study-wide findings and caveats: Endoscopy was done a median about 6.8 months after surgery. Active smokers at surgery had more clonal expansions than non-smokers. High-frequency clones were more common in sorted CD8 than CD4 cells.

Time point of the sample: neoterminal ileum biopsy at postoperative endoscopy, about 6 months after surgery. The sample was ileal tissue. This clonotype originated in an adult with Crohn's disease. The chain links TRBV5-1 to TRBJ1-5; TRBD1 is a possible D gene (5 bases). The CDR3 protein is CASSLDGGSHQPQHF. DNA of the CDR3: TGCGCCAGCAGCTTGGATGGGGGGTCCCATCAGCCCCAGCATTTT.